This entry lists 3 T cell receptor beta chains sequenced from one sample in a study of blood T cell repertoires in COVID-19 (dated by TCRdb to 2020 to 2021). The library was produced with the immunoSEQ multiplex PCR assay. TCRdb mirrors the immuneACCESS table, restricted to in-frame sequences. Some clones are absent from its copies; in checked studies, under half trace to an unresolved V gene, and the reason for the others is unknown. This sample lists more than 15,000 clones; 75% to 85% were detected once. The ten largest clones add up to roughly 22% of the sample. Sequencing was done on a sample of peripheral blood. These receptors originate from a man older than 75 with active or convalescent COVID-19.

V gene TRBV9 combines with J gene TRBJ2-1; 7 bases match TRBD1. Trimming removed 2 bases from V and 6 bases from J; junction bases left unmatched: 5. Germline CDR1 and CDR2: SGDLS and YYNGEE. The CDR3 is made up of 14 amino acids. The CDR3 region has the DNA TGTGCCAGCAGCGTGGGGACAGTTAGCAATGAGCAGTTCTTC. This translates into CASSVGTVSNEQFF.

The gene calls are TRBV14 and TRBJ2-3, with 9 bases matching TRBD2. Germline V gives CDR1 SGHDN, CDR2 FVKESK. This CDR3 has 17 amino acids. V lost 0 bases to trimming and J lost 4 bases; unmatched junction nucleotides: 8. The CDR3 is CASSQDLAGGSSDTQYF. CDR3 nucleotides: TGTGCCAGCAGCCAAGATTTGGCGGGGGGGAGCTCAGATACGCAGTATTTT.

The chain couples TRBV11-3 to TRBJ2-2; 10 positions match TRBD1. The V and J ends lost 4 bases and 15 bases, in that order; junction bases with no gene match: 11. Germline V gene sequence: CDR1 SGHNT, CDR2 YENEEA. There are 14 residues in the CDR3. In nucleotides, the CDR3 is TGTGCCAGCAGCTCCCGGACAGGGGGGGGGTCAGTGTTTTTT. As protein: CASSSRTGGGSVFF.